This entry concerns a single TCR beta chain. The sample originates from a study of shared T cell receptors in the human thymus. Trimming took off 4 bases at V and 5 bases at J, with 11 bases between the two ends. CDR1 and CDR2 from the germline V gene are MDHEN and SYDVKM. This CDR3 region has 13 residues. The table came from immunoSEQ multiplex PCR; TCRdb's copy has only in-frame clones and leaves some out. This table has about 730,000 clones, 70% to 90% appearing once. These records were also assigned to another study, of human thymus T cells. That work states: The thymus tissue came from resections taken during corrective heart surgery. It looked as if thymic and blood repertoires used V and J genes in a biased way.

The gene calls are TRBV28 and TRBJ1-1; TRBD1 is a possible D gene (6 bases). The TCR was taken from a girl in the first two years of life with a congenital heart defect. What was sequenced was thymocytes. The CDR3 reads CASSSSGTTEAFF. The CDR3 coding sequence is TGTGCCAGCAGTTCCTCTGGGACAACTGAAGCTTTCTTT.